This T cell receptor beta chain was found in a study of blood T cell repertoires in COVID-19. About the research overall: From the United States, Italy and Spain came samples of acute and convalescent COVID-19. PBMCs, B-cell-depleted T cells, or T cells provided the cDNA or gDNA that made up the material.

In the authors' workflow: The authors estimated nucleated cell counts from reference gene primer amplification. The repertoire was sequenced with immunoSEQ multiplex PCR; TCRdb's copy has only in-frame clones and lacks some. That table gives V, J and clone size, and the DNA gave D and trimming. The sample has 70,000 or so clones, about nine tenths seen once. Germline values: CDR1 KGHSH, CDR2 LQKENI. The CDR3 spans 17 residues. Deletions cut 2 bases from V and 2 bases from J, with 18 bases between. The TCR sequence derives from a middle-aged man with acute or convalescent COVID-19. Sequenced sample: peripheral blood. The rearrangement joins TRBV18 to TRBJ1-1; D remains ambiguous. The DNA of the CDR3 is TGTGCCAGCTCACCAGTTTCTATGGGTCAGGTCAACACTGAAGCTTTCTTT. Translated: CASSPVSMGQVNTEAFF.